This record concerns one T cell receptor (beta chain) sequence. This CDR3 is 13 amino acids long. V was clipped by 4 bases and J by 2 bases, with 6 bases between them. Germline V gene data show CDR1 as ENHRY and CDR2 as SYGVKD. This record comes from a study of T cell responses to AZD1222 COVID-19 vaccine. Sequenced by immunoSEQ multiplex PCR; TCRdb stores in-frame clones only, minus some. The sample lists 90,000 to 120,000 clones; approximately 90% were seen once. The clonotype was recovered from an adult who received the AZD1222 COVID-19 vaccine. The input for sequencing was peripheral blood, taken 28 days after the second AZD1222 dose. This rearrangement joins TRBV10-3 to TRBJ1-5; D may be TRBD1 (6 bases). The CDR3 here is CAISGQGNQPQHF. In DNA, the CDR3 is TGTGCCATCAGTGGACAGGGCAATCAGCCCCAGCATTTT.